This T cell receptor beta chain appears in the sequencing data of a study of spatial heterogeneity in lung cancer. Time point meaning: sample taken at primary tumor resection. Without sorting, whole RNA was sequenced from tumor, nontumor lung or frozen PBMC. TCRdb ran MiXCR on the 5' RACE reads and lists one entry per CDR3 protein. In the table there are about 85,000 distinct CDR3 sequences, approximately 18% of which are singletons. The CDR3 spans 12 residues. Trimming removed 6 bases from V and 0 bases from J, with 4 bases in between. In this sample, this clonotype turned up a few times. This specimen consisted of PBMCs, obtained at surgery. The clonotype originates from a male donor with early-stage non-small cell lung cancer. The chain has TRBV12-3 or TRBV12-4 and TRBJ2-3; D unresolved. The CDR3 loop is CASRQSTDTQYF. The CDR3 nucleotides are TGTGCCAGCAGGCAAAGCACAGATACGCAGTATTTT.